This T cell receptor (beta chain) was captured in a study of technical replicates of blood from a handful of donors. The length of the CDR3 is 15 residues. Germline values: CDR1 SGDLS, CDR2 YYNGEE. V shed 3 bases and J 5 bases; nucleotides not matched to a gene: 4. TCRdb's copy holds only in-frame clones and misses some; the assay was immunoSEQ multiplex PCR. This sample has 90,000 to 100,000 clones, with about 94% found just once. V usage is TRBV9 and J usage is TRBJ1-6; 8 bases map to TRBD1. Sequenced: T cells isolated from PBMCs. The receptor was isolated from a human donor in good health. CDR3 residues: CASSGQGHNNSPLHF. Written as DNA, the CDR3 is TGTGCCAGCAGCGGACAGGGGCACAATAATTCACCCCTCCACTTT.